This paragraph reports one T cell receptor (beta chain). Its antigen remains unknown. The data were obtained in a study of tumor-infiltrating lymphocytes in localized non-small cell lung cancer. For the study at large: Tumor tissue and non-adjacent uninvolved lung came from each patient.

Trimming cost V 0 bases and J 5 bases, with 13 bases left between them. The V gene's germline CDR1 is LNHDA and CDR2 SQIVND (reference sequence). This CDR3 is 15 amino acids long. Repertoires were generated with immunoSEQ multiplex PCR, while TCRdb's copy carries only in-frame clones and drops some. The profile shows tens of thousands of clones, about two thirds of them singletons. Study-level points and caveats: No T-cell fraction difference was seen between IM1 and IM2 tumors. Only some patients had TCR sequencing, depending on available tissue.

The sequenced material came from lung tumor tissue. The source of this sequence is a human donor with non-small cell lung cancer. The genes are TRBV19 and TRBJ1-1, with D perhaps matching TRBD1 (5 bases). The CDR3 loop reads CASSIDPGSRTEAFF. The CDR3 DNA follows: TGTGCCAGTAGTATAGACCCAGGGAGCCGGACTGAAGCTTTCTTT.